The clone carrying this T cell receptor beta chain has just one count. This specimen belongs to a study of technical replicates of blood from a few donors. Clones were sequenced by immunoSEQ multiplex PCR, and TCRdb holds only the in-frame ones, with some missing. The repertoire consists of some 79,000 clones, with 75% to 95% occurring once and the leading ten covering roughly 0.37%. This CDR3 is built from 15 residues. After removal of 4 bases from V and 3 bases from J, the junction contained 10 bases not matched to a gene. Germline lookup yields CDR1 SGHRS and CDR2 YFSETQ. V is TRBV5-1 and J is TRBJ2-7; 7 nucleotides agree with TRBD1. This TCR was sampled from a human donor in good health. Some clones in this sample may be carry-over from other donors' samples. The sequenced sample was T cells isolated from PBMCs. CDR3: CASSLGAGGNYEQYF. The CDR3 nucleotides are TGCGCCAGCAGCCTGGGGGCAGGGGGAAACTACGAGCAGTACTTC.